This TCR beta chain was sequenced for a study of blood T cell repertoires in COVID-19. Study-wide background: The United States, Italy and Spain provided the acute and convalescent COVID-19 samples.

Per the authors' pipeline: Scientists estimated how many nucleated cells there were by amplifying reference gene primers. Libraries were prepared by immunoSEQ multiplex PCR; TCRdb keeps only in-frame clonotypes and omits some of them. V, J and clone size are those of that table, while D and trimming were read from the DNA. The table has roughly 100,000 clones, around 74% seen once. This clone was counted only a few times. Trimming left V 3 bases short and J 8 bases short, with 10 bases between. The germline gives CDR1 KGHSH, CDR2 LQKENI. The CDR3 is 12 amino acids. The chain recombines TRBV18 with TRBJ1-1, with D perhaps matching TRBD1 (6 bases). This sequence originates from a woman in her 70s with acute or convalescent COVID-19. Specimen: peripheral blood. The CDR3 DNA sequence: TGTGCCAGCTCACCTGACAGGCCCGAAGCTTTCTTT. It specifies CASSPDRPEAFF.